These 19 T cell receptor beta chains share one sample of origin, sequenced in a study of T cell responses to AZD1222 COVID-19 vaccine. Profiling relied on immunoSEQ multiplex PCR, and the TCRdb table lists in-frame clones only, not all of them. This sample has 150,000 or so clones, with about 88% found just once. Source: peripheral blood, taken on day 0 of AZD1222 vaccination. The receptors derive from an adult in good health.

The V call is TRBV18, the J call TRBJ1-1, with 8 nucleotides matching TRBD1. The trim removed 5 bases at V and 0 bases at J, leaving 5 bases unmatched. Germline CDR1 is KGHSH and CDR2 is LQKENI. The CDR3 has 15 amino acids. CDR3 DNA: TGTGCCAGCTCATCTGACAGGGGCTTGAACACTGAAGCTTTCTTT. It specifies CASSSDRGLNTEAFF.

The chain employs TRBV9 and TRBJ1-4; tentatively, D is TRBD1 (5 bases). In germline, CDR1 is SGDLS, CDR2 YYNGEE. The V end was cut by 0 bases, the J end by 7 bases, with 10 bases between. This CDR3 is built from 14 residues. CDR3: CASSVEGVSEKLFF. The CDR3 bases are TGTGCCAGCAGCGTAGAAGGGGTCAGTGAAAAACTGTTTTTT.

V and J are TRBV5-1 and TRBJ2-7; a weak D match, TRBD1 (6 bases). CDR3 size: 14 residues. Germline V lookup: CDR1 SGHRS, CDR2 YFSETQ. V gave up 7 bases and J gave up 2 bases, with 16 bases separating them. CDR3 DNA sequence: TGCGCCAGCCGGCTTGGGACAACTACCTACGAGCAGTACTTC. Its protein product is CASRLGTTTYEQYF. Using reference TRBV5-1 and TRBJ2-7 for the parts outside the CDR3, the full variable domain is KAGVTQTPRYLIKTRGQQVTLSCSPISGHRSVSWYQQTPGQGLQFLFEYFSETQRNKGNFPGRFSGRQFSNSRSEMNVSTLELGDSALYLCASRLGTTTYEQYFGPGTRLTVT.

This clone was recorded only once. The chain couples TRBV27 to TRBJ1-6; possible D gene TRBD1, 6 bases. V lost 5 bases and J 7 bases, leaving 15 bases between the germline ends. This CDR3 has 15 residues. Per the germline V gene, CDR1 is MNHEY and CDR2 is SMNVEV (reference sequence). The CDR3 spells CASSGAGAGNSPLHF. DNA for the CDR3: TGTGCCAGCAGTGGGGCAGGGGCCGGGAATTCACCCCTCCACTTT.

The DNA of the CDR3 is TGCGCCAGCAGCCGTGGCGGACTAGGACAGCCTAGCCACGAGCAGTACTTC. Residues: CASSRGGLGQPSHEQYF. The J gene is TRBJ2-7, the V gene TRBV5-1; tentatively, D is TRBD2 (7 bases). Germline CDR1 and CDR2: SGHRS and YFSETQ. Trimming removed 4 bases at V and 5 bases at J, with 25 bases between. The CDR3 has 17 amino acids.

The CDR3 DNA is TGTGCCAGCAGCTTCCGGACAGGGAATAATGAAAAACTGTTTTTT. The encoded protein is CASSFRTGNNEKLFF. V usage is TRBV7-2 and J usage is TRBJ1-4; 8 bases align to TRBD1. V shed 3 bases, J shed 4 bases, and the junction held 4 bases outside the gene matches. The CDR3 totals 15 residues. Germline-derived CDR1 and CDR2 are SGHTA and FQGNSA.

The rearrangement links TRBV2 to TRBJ1-1; D ambiguous. Per the germline V gene, CDR1 is SNHLY and CDR2 is FYNNEI. The CDR3 totals 12 residues. Trimming took 4 bases from V and 6 from J, leaving 9 bases between them. The CDR3 DNA follows: TGTGCCAGCAGTGCCCGGCCGCCTGAAGCTTTCTTT. This gives the protein CASSARPPEAFF.

The chain has TRBV9 and TRBJ2-2; maybe TRBD2 (5 bases). The CDR3 sequence is 14 residues long. V gave up 0 bases and J gave up 3 bases, with 6 bases separating them. Germline loops: CDR1 SGDLS, CDR2 YYNGEE. The CDR3 DNA is TGTGCCAGCAGCGTAGTGGAGGACACCGGGGAGCTGTTTTTT. Translating it yields CASSVVEDTGELFF.

The chain employs TRBV11-3 and TRBJ2-5, with 12 nucleotides matching TRBD2. The V gene's germline CDR1 is SGHNT and CDR2 YENEEA. The CDR3 runs to 16 residues. Unmatched junction bases numbered 5, after V lost 3 bases and J lost 3 bases. CDR3 region: CASSFLAGGPEETQYF. The CDR3, as DNA: TGTGCCAGCAGCTTTCTAGCGGGAGGGCCGGAAGAGACCCAGTACTTC. The full variable domain, rest sourced from reference TRBV11-3 and TRBJ2-5, is EAGVVQSPRYKIIEKKQPVAFWCNPISGHNTLYWYLQNLGQGPELLIRYENEEAVDDSQLPKDRFSAERLKGVDSTLKIQPAELGDSAVYLCASSFLAGGPEETQYFGPGTRLLVL.

The genes are TRBV5-1 and TRBJ2-1, with 11 bases fitting TRBD2. Germline V gene data show CDR1 as SGHRS and CDR2 as YFSETQ. Trimming removed 2 bases from V and 0 bases from J; junction bases left unmatched: 1. There are 16 residues in the CDR3. The CDR3 reads CASSFSGRASYNEQFF. The DNA of the CDR3 is TGCGCCAGCAGCTTTAGCGGGAGGGCCTCCTACAATGAGCAGTTCTTC.

In its sample, this clone was seen once. The rearrangement links TRBV2 to TRBJ2-7; D is uncertain. Trimming cost V 4 bases and J 2 bases, with 15 bases left between them. This CDR3 comprises 15 residues. CDR1 is SNHLY and CDR2 is FYNNEI in the germline V gene. CDR3 sequence: CASSVTQVETYEQYF. Here the CDR3 DNA reads TGTGCCAGCAGTGTTACGCAGGTCGAGACCTACGAGCAGTACTTC.

The CDR3 loop reads CASSEGPRNYEQYF. CDR3 coding DNA: TGTGCCAGCAGTGAAGGACCCCGTAACTACGAGCAGTACTTC. The gene calls are TRBV6-1 and TRBJ2-7; D uncertain. The V gene's germline CDR1 is MNHNS and CDR2 SASEGT. CDR3 length: 14 amino acids. V dropped 1 base and J dropped 3 bases, with 10 bases sitting between them.

V gene TRBV6-5 combines with J gene TRBJ2-7; D perhaps matches TRBD1 (5 bases). CDR3 length: 12 residues. Per germline, CDR1 MNHEY and CDR2 SVGAGI. V was pared by 7 bases and J by 3 bases, with 10 bases between. CDR3 coding DNA: TGTGCCAGCAAGGGGCAATACTACGAGCAGTACTTC. It codes for CASKGQYYEQYF.

The chain carries TRBV28 and TRBJ2-1, with 7 bases identical to TRBD2. The V gene end was trimmed by 4 bases and the J gene end by 6 bases; junction bases not matched to a gene: 6. Germline CDR1 and CDR2: MDHEN and SYDVKM. This CDR3 is built from 14 residues. CDR3 nucleotides: TGTGCCAGCAGTTCCGCGGGAGAGCCCAATGAGCAGTTCTTC. Translated, it gives CASSSAGEPNEQFF.

The chain employs TRBV18 and TRBJ2-1, with TRBD2 matching 14 bases. The CDR3 sequence is 16 residues long. Looked up from germline, CDR1 is KGHSH and CDR2 is LQKENI. V shed 3 bases, J shed 9 bases, and the junction held 7 bases outside the gene matches. CDR3 region: CASSPVTSGRAGEQFF. In DNA form, the CDR3 reads TGTGCCAGCTCACCGGTGACTAGCGGGAGGGCGGGTGAGCAGTTCTTC.

The rearrangement joins TRBV30 to TRBJ2-3; D is uncertain. V gave up 4 bases and J gave up 1 base, with 6 bases separating them. The CDR3 contains 12 residues. Germline CDR1 GTSNPN, CDR2 SVGIG (reference sequence). The CDR3 protein is CAWMSRTDTQYF. The CDR3 region has the DNA TGTGCCTGGATGTCCCGCACAGATACGCAGTATTTT. The variable domain in full, completed from reference TRBV30 and TRBJ2-3, reads SQTIHQWPATLVQPVGSPLSLECTVEGTSNPNLYWYRQAAGRGLQLLFYSVGIGQISSEVPQNLSASRPQDRQFILSSKKLLLSDSGFYLCAWMSRTDTQYFGPGTRLTVL.

The genes are TRBV18 and TRBJ2-7; D gene ambiguous. This CDR3 is 14 amino acids long. Trimming pared 3 bases from V and 2 bases from J, leaving 11 bases between. CDR1 is KGHSH, CDR2 LQKENI, per germline. CDR3 bases: TGTGCCAGCTCACCGCCAGCGAACCCCTACGAGCAGTACTTC. This codes for CASSPPANPYEQYF.

The chain combines TRBV5-1 with TRBJ2-7; 7 positions match TRBD1. The CDR3 covers 13 residues. Unmatched junction bases numbered 7, after V lost 4 bases and J lost 6 bases. CDR1 and CDR2 from the germline V gene are SGHRS and YFSETQ. CDR3 sequence (DNA): TGCGCCAGCAGCATGGGACAGATGGGCGAGCAGTACTTC. Its protein product is CASSMGQMGEQYF.

The chain couples TRBV2 to TRBJ2-7; 11 bases match TRBD2. The CDR3 spans 16 residues. Losses at the gene ends were 6 bases for V and 7 bases for J; bases not matched to a gene: 14. CDR1 is SNHLY, CDR2 FYNNEI, per germline. The CDR3 sequence is CASRETSSGGFKEQYF. CDR3 bases: TGTGCCAGCAGGGAAACCTCTAGCGGGGGGTTTAAAGAGCAGTACTTC.